This TCR beta chain was retrieved from a study of early T cells in non-severe SARS-CoV-2 infection. General study points: In VDJdb matching, anti-spike CD8 responses were favored while private and CD4 specificities went missing.

CDR3 length equals 15 residues. Germline V gives CDR1 MNHNY, CDR2 SVGAGI (reference sequence). V lost 2 bases and J 3 bases, leaving 11 bases between the germline ends. About this clonotype itself: The antigen remains unidentified.

TCRdb re-called the 5' RACE reads through MiXCR, storing one row per CDR3 protein. The sample holds about 31,000 distinct CDR3 sequences, 5.7% seen once. The receptor comes from an adult who was a healthcare worker with PCR-confirmed SARS-CoV-2 infection or an uninfected control (not recorded which). The source material was whole blood. This chain links TRBV6-6 with TRBJ1-5, with D possibly TRBD1 on 6 matching bases. The CDR3 loop is CASSYLGANNQPQHF. The CDR3 DNA sequence: TGTGCCAGCAGTTACCTGGGGGCAAACAATCAGCCCCAGCATTTT.